One and the same sample provided the 5 T cell receptor beta chains below, sequenced in a study of blood T cell repertoires in COVID-19. Clones were read by immunoSEQ multiplex PCR, and TCRdb kept only the in-frame ones, dropping some. Here the sample spans around 270,000 clones, 75% to 90% being singletons. Input material: peripheral blood. The receptor set was obtained from a man between 25 and 39 years old with active or convalescent COVID-19.

The CDR3 DNA reads as TGTGCCACCAGTGATCCGCAGACAGGGAGCTACACCTTC. Translating it yields CATSDPQTGSYTF. J is TRBJ1-2 and V is TRBV24-1, with TRBD1 identical over 7 bases. The CDR3 has 13 amino acids. After removal of 3 bases from V and 9 bases from J, the junction contained 6 bases not matched to a gene. Per the germline V gene, CDR1 is KGHDR and CDR2 is SFDVKD.

This chain links TRBV27 with TRBJ1-2; D perhaps matches TRBD1 (5 bases). V lost 3 bases and J lost 8, with 19 bases in between. Germline V gene data show CDR1 as MNHEY and CDR2 as SMNVEV (reference sequence). This CDR3 has 15 amino acids. CDR3 DNA: TGTGCCAGCAGTTTTAGGGCCCAGGGCCGCTACGGCTACACCTTC. It is translated as CASSFRAQGRYGYTF.

The chain couples TRBV30 to TRBJ2-3; a possible D gene is TRBD2 (6 bases). Deletions cut 4 bases from V and 1 base from J, with 15 bases between. Looked up from germline, CDR1 is GTSNPN and CDR2 is SVGIG (reference sequence). The length of the CDR3 is 15 residues. The CDR3 sequence is CAWTQGRGRTDTQYF. In DNA, the CDR3 is TGTGCCTGGACCCAAGGGCGGGGTCGCACAGATACGCAGTATTTT.

The J gene is TRBJ2-7, the V gene TRBV6-5; weak D call: TRBD2 (5 bases). The V gene's germline CDR1 is MNHEY and CDR2 SVGAGI. Trimming cost V 4 bases and J 5 bases, with 18 bases left between them. The CDR3 spans 15 residues. The CDR3 region has the DNA TGTGCCAGCAGTTGGCTCGGAGGACGGAACGACGAGCAGTACTTC. It encodes CASSWLGGRNDEQYF.

The J gene is TRBJ1-2, the V gene TRBV2; D call uncertain. The CDR3 sequence is 14 residues long. V lost 9 bases and J 8 bases, leaving 22 bases between the germline ends. The germline V gene has CDR1 SNHLY and CDR2 FYNNEI. The CDR3 nucleotides are TGTGCCAGTAGAGGAGAGATTGGCGTGAGAGGCTACACCTTC. Translating it yields CASRGEIGVRGYTF.